This T cell receptor beta chain was identified during a study of cytomegalovirus exposure and HLA in healthy donors. As for the study in general: Sequencing of 180 million or so T cells in an earlier analysis found around 110 million unique TCR beta sequences. The Caucasian-associated ancestry cluster held less than 85% of roughly 370 genotyped donors.

The PCR contained 60 Vbeta and 13 Jbeta primers. Generated by immunoSEQ multiplex PCR, the TCRdb table keeps only in-frame clones and is missing some. The sample consists of about 200,000 clones, 9.5% to 15% of them appearing once. Trimming removed 0 bases at V and 4 bases at J, with 7 bases between. This CDR3 region has 13 residues. Germline CDR1 reads SGHDT; CDR2 reads YYEEEE. This clone was seen a few times. Its antigen is undetermined. Study-level results: Analysis was performed later, and it showed HLA-associated TCR beta chains to be more clonally expanded than equally common others.

Sequences were obtained from PBMCs. This chain joins TRBV5-6 and TRBJ1-2; D unclear. This receptor was taken from a man aged 50-60 years in good health and CMV-seropositive. In nucleotides, the CDR3 is TGTGCCAGCAGCTTGGGAGCTACCTATGGCTACACCTTC. Encoded protein: CASSLGATYGYTF.